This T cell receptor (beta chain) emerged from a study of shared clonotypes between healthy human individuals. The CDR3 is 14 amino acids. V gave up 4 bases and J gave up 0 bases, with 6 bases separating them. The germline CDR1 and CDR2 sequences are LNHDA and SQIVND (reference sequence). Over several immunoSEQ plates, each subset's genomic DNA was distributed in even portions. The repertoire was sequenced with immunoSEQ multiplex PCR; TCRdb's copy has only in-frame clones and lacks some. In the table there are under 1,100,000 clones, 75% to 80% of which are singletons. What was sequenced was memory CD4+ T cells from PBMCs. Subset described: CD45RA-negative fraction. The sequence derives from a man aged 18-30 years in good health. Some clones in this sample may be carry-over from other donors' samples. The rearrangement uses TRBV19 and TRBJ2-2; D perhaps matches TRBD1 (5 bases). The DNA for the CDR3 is TGTGCCAGTAGTAGACAGCCGAACACCGGGGAGCTGTTTTTT. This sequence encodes CASSRQPNTGELFF.